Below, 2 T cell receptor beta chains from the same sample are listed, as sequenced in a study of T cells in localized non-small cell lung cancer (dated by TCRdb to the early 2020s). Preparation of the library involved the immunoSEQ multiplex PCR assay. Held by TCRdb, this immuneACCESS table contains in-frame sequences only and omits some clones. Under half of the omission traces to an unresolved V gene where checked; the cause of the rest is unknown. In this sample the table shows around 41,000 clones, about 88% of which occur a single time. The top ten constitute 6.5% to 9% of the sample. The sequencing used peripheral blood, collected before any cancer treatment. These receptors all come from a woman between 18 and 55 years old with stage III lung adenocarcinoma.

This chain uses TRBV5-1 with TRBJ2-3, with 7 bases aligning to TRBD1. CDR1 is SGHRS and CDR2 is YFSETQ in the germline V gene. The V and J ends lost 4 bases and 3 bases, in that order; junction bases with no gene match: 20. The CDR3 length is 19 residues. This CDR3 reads CASSPRRQGSSSGTDTQYF. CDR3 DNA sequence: TGCGCCAGCAGCCCCCGGAGACAGGGTTCTAGTAGTGGGACAGATACGCAGTATTTT.

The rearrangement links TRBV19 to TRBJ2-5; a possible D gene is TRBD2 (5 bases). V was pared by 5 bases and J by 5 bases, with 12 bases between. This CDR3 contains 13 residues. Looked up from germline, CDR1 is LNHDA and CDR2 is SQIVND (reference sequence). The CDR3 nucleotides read TGTGCCAGTAGTGCGGGCCTCAGGGAGACCCAGTACTTC. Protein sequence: CASSAGLRETQYF.